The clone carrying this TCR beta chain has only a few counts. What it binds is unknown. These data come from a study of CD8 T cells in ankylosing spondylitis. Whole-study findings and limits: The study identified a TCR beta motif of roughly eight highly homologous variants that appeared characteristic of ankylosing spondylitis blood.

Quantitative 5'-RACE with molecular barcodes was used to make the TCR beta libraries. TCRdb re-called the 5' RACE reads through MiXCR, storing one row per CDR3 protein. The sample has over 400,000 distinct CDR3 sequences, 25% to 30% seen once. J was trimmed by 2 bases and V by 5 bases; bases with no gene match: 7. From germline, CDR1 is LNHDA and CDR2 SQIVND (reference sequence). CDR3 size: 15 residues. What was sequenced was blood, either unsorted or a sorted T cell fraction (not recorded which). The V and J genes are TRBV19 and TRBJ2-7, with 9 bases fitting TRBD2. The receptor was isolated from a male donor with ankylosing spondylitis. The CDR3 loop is CASSPGTSLAYEQYF. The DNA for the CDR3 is TGTGCCAGTAGTCCCGGGACTAGCCTTGCCTACGAGCAGTACTTC.